These T cell receptor beta chains were read from a single sample in a study of regulatory T cells in long-lasting Graves disease. TCRdb re-analysed the multiplex PCR reads in MiXCR, keeping a single row per CDR3 protein. The profile shows hundreds of thousands of distinct CDR3 sequences, about 14% of them singletons. Specimen: peripheral blood mononuclear cells (PBMCs), collected at new diagnosis, from a patient treated with antithyroid drugs. These receptors were taken from a female donor with Graves disease. Each CDR3 is given with its conserved first and last residue. A D gene is named only where the DNA matches it firmly.

V	J	D	CDR3
TRBV27	TRBJ2-1	-	CASSQDGSSYNEQFF
TRBV20-1	TRBJ2-3	-	CSASDLSTDTQYF
TRBV19	TRBJ1-1	-	CASTIAWGVNTEAFF
TRBV7-9	TRBJ2-2	TRBD2	CASSPGTSGSAGELFF
TRBV12-3/TRBV12-4	TRBJ2-3	TRBD2	CASTLHAILAGITDTQYF
TRBV27	TRBJ2-5	TRBD1	CASSIGQGQETQYF
TRBV9	TRBJ2-3	TRBD1	CASSVVGDRLTDTQYF
TRBV5-1	TRBJ2-3	TRBD1	CASSLDTGASTDTQYF
TRBV5-1	TRBJ2-3	-	CASSLTRTEADTQYF
TRBV28	TRBJ2-7	-	CASSSYGQGGLYEQYF
TRBV7-9	TRBJ2-7	-	CASSLDVWDKTYEQYF
TRBV10-3	TRBJ2-7	-	CAISESKAISYEQYF
TRBV6-1	TRBJ1-2	TRBD1	CASRAYRGGGYTF
TRBV10-1	TRBJ2-2	-	CASSPGTRATGELFF
TRBV12-3/TRBV12-4	TRBJ2-1	TRBD2	CASSLNLASGGAYNEQFF
TRBV19	TRBJ1-5	-	CASSFTGSSNQPQHF